Listed below are T cell receptor beta chains from one sample, sequenced in a study of shared T cell receptors in the human thymus. Sequenced by immunoSEQ multiplex PCR; TCRdb stores in-frame clones only, minus some. This table holds almost 550,000 clones, about four fifths found once. The sample was also linked to a second study, of human thymus T cells.

The sample comprised thymocytes. These receptors all stem from a boy under three years old with a congenital heart defect. The conserved cysteine and the conserved F or W are not part of the CDR3 here. Fields, in order: CDR3 length, J gene, V gene, CDR3 protein.

14 | TRBJ2-5 | TRBV4-3 | ASSQDIREGRETQY
18 | TRBJ2-7 | TRBV5-4 | ASSLDPGLTSGRGYYEQY
11 | TRBJ2-7 | TRBV30 | AWSQWAQDEQY
11 | TRBJ2-1 | TRBV11-3 | ASSLASYNEQF
17 | TRBJ2-7 | TRBV27 | ASSPGGAGTSGRGDEQY
16 | TRBJ2-7 | TRBV11-3 | ASSLDRGSGSEPYEQY
14 | TRBJ1-1 | TRBV6-5 | ASSSQRQLWDTEAF
15 | TRBJ2-7 | TRBV5-6 | ASSLARLAGVTYEQY
17 | TRBJ2-3 | TRBV12-2 | ASRPEPGLAETFTDTQY
13 | TRBJ2-2 | TRBV9 | ASSVDRENSGELF
14 | TRBJ2-2 | TRBV7-9 | ASSLAQGADTGELF
14 | TRBJ1-4 | TRBV19 | ASSIIRQGKHEKLF
13 | TRBJ2-5 | TRBV19 | ASSIHRGRRETQY
17 | TRBJ2-3 | TRBV7-2 | ASSSGLAGVLTSTDTQY
14 | TRBJ2-5 | TRBV27 | ASSLSMTDQKETQY
14 | TRBJ2-1 | TRBV7-2 | ASSLAPKAGQNEQF
14 | TRBJ2-7 | TRBV7-9 | ASRRGTGHEPYEQY